The 9 T cell receptor beta chains in this list originate from one sample, sequenced in a study of shared clonotypes between healthy human individuals (dated by TCRdb to 2019 to 2021). The library was made by the immunoSEQ multiplex PCR assay. TCRdb re-hosts the immuneACCESS table, in-frame sequences only. Its copies lack some clones; in the studies checked, an unresolved V gene accounts for under half of them, and the cause for the rest is not known. The sample yields about 580,000 clones; more than 95% were counted once. The ten largest clones add up to 0.3% of the sample. CD8 naive samples consisted of CD45RO-negative cells that were positively selected for CCR7, yielding a CD45RA+CCR7+ population without TemRA cells. Sequencing was carried out using naive CD8+ T cells sorted from blood. The cell subset or site label on this specimen signifies: CD45RA+CCR7+. Every receptor here comes from a man aged 30 to 39 in good health.

V is TRBV11-3 and J is TRBJ2-1; no clear D. Trimming pared 2 bases from V and 0 bases from J, leaving 11 bases between. The CDR3 totals 16 residues. Germline V gene data show CDR1 as SGHNT and CDR2 as YENEEA. The CDR3 region has the DNA TGTGCCAGCAGCTTACACCGGATGAGCTCCTACAATGAGCAGTTCTTC. Protein sequence: CASSLHRMSSYNEQFF.

The V and J genes are TRBV7-9 and TRBJ2-7; D uncertain. V was cut by 5 bases and J by 5 bases, with 13 bases left in between. CDR1 SEHNR and CDR2 FQNEAQ come from the germline V gene (reference sequence). CDR3 size: 13 residues. The CDR3 loop reads CASSPPTVNEQYF. In nucleotides, the CDR3 is TGTGCCAGCAGCCCCCCGACCGTAAACGAGCAGTACTTC.

The chain uses TRBV11-3 and TRBJ2-2, with D possibly TRBD1 on 5 matching bases. V was shortened by 5 bases and J by 7 bases, with 11 bases between the two germline ends. The CDR3 runs to 13 residues. Germline loops: CDR1 SGHNT, CDR2 YENEEA. CDR3 in amino acids: CASSDGAVGELFF. CDR3 nucleotides: TGTGCCAGCAGCGATGGGGCCGTCGGGGAGCTGTTTTTT.

In this sample, this clone turned up once. This rearrangement joins TRBV4-3 to TRBJ1-1; no reliable D call. CDR1 is LGHNA, CDR2 YSLEER, per germline. Trimming left V 1 base short and J 1 base short, with 10 bases between. This CDR3 is 15 amino acids long. CDR3 coding DNA: TGCGCCAGCAGCCAAGCCCGATGGGGGAACACTGAAGCTTTCTTT. It yields the protein CASSQARWGNTEAFF.

This clone was counted once. The chain is built from TRBV6-5 and TRBJ1-4, with D perhaps matching TRBD1 (6 bases). This CDR3 is built from 16 residues. Germline CDR1 and CDR2: MNHEY and SVGAGI. Deletions cut 2 bases from V and 5 bases from J, with 15 bases between. The CDR3 sequence is CASSYRGAQGNEKLFF. CDR3 nucleotide sequence: TGTGCCAGCAGTTACCGGGGGGCGCAGGGGAATGAAAAACTGTTTTTT.

This chain uses TRBV5-1 with TRBJ2-4, with D unresolved. Trimming took 1 base from V and 7 from J, leaving 15 bases between them. The CDR3 covers 15 residues. Looked up from germline, CDR1 is SGHRS and CDR2 is YFSETQ. The CDR3 nucleotides read TGCGCCAGCAGCTTGTACTCAGCCCCCATGAACATTCAGTACTTC. Translated, it gives CASSLYSAPMNIQYF.

The gene calls are TRBV30 and TRBJ2-2; possibly TRBD1 or TRBD2 for D (7 bases each). This CDR3 region has 16 residues. V lost 2 bases to trimming and J lost 4 bases, with 17 bases between them. Germline loops: CDR1 GTSNPN, CDR2 SVGIG (reference sequence). The CDR3 protein is CAWSLNRGGVTGELFF. DNA for the CDR3: TGTGCCTGGAGTCTAAACAGGGGAGGGGTCACCGGGGAGCTGTTTTTT. Full variable domain (remainder filled in from reference TRBV30 and TRBJ2-2): SQTIHQWPATLVQPVGSPLSLECTVEGTSNPNLYWYRQAAGRGLQLLFYSVGIGQISSEVPQNLSASRPQDRQFILSSKKLLLSDSGFYLCAWSLNRGGVTGELFFGEGSRLTVL.

The chain couples TRBV7-8 to TRBJ2-2; D assignment may be TRBD1 or TRBD2 (6 bases each). This CDR3 comprises 20 residues. Germline V lookup: CDR1 SGHVS, CDR2 FQNEAQ. V lost 5 bases and J lost 5, with 30 bases in between. The CDR3 loop reads CASSPVPIGGGILRTGELFF. The CDR3 DNA reads TGTGCCAGCAGCCCGGTGCCAATAGGAGGGGGTATTCTGAGAACCGGGGAGCTGTTTTTT.

V usage is TRBV7-6 and J usage is TRBJ2-2, with 9 bases aligning to TRBD1. CDR1 SGHVS and CDR2 FNYEAQ come from the germline V gene. CDR3 length equals 15 residues. The V segment lost 5 bases and the J segment 9 bases; nucleotides outside the gene matches: 10. The CDR3 reads CASSGGNRGHRELFF. The DNA of the CDR3 is TGTGCCAGCAGCGGGGGCAACAGGGGGCATCGGGAGCTGTTTTTT.